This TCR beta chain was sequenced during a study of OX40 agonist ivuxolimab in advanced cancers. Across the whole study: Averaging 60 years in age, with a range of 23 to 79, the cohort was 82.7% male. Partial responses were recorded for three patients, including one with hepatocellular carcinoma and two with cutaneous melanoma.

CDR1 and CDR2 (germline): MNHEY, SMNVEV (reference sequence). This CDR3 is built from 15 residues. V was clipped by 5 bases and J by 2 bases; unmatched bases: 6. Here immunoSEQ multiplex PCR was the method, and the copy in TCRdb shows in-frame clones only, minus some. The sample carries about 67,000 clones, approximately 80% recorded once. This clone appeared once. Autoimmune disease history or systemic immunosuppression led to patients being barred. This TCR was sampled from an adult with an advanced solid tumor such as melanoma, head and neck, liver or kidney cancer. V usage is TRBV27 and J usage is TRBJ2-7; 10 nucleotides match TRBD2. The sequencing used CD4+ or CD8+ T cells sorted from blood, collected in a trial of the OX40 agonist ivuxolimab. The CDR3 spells CASSPSGSNPYEQYF. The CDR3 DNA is TGTGCCAGCAGTCCTAGCGGGAGTAACCCCTACGAGCAGTACTTC.